The 26 T cell receptor beta chains below come from one sample, sequenced in a study of T cells expressing NK-cell markers (TCRdb year 2020). Receptors were amplified or captured by 5' RACE. The sequencing machine was an Illumina HiSeq 2000. TCRdb reprocessed the reads; each CDR3 protein sequence makes one entry, and DNA is unavailable. The sample's own table lists about 110,000 distinct CDR3 sequences. Around a sixth of the sample is held by the ten biggest clonotypes. The sample comprised blood T cells: a sorted CD56 or NKG2C T cell subset, CD4+ or CD8+ T cells, or bulk PBMC T cells (not recorded which). Receptors originate from a woman aged 18-70 years in good health.

V and J are TRBV27 and TRBJ2-7; TCRdb gives TRBD1 as the D gene, but with no DNA this cannot be confirmed. The CDR3 consists of 14 residues. Per germline, CDR1 MNHEY and CDR2 SMNVEV (reference sequence). This chain's CDR3 is CASSFSRSGIEQYF.

The chain has TRBV11-1 and TRBJ2-3; no DNA is available, so the TRBD1 call from TCRdb remains unchecked. This CDR3 has 15 residues. Germline assignment: CDR1 SGHAT and CDR2 FQDESV (reference sequence). The CDR3 here is CASSALGTSTDTQYF.

The J gene is TRBJ2-5, the V gene TRBV7-2; TCRdb reports TRBD2, a call that lacks DNA to check it against. This CDR3 has 17 residues. The germline CDR1 and CDR2 sequences are SGHTA and FQGNSA. CDR3 amino acids: CASSQGVAGAPEETQYF.

V gene TRBV20-1 combines with J gene TRBJ1-5; TCRdb returns TRBD1, unconfirmable since there is no DNA. This CDR3 contains 16 residues. Germline V gives CDR1 DFQATT, CDR2 SNEGSKA (reference sequence). The CDR3: CSARVTPYQGNQPQHF.

The rearrangement links TRBV4-1 to TRBJ2-1. Looked up from germline, CDR1 is MGHRA and CDR2 is YSYEKL. The CDR3 runs 11 residues. This CDR3 reads CASSQVSEQFF.

V gene TRBV3-1 combines with J gene TRBJ2-1. The length of the CDR3 is 16 residues. The germline gives CDR1 LGHDT, CDR2 YNNKEL (reference sequence). The CDR3 sequence: CASSQEALTPYNEQFF.

The rearrangement joins TRBV7-9 to TRBJ2-7; TCRdb picks TRBD1, but there is no DNA to check that call. Looked up from germline, CDR1 is SEHNR and CDR2 is FQNEAQ (reference sequence). The CDR3 is made up of 16 amino acids. The CDR3 reads CASSLGVVDRGSEQYF.

The V and J genes are TRBV29-1 and TRBJ1-4; TCRdb proposes TRBD1, but this gene call is untestable without DNA. Germline CDR1 and CDR2: SQVTM and ANQGSEA. This CDR3 is built from 13 residues. CDR3 loop: CSVLLGVNEKLFF.

The chain combines TRBV27 with TRBJ2-3; TCRdb lists TRBD2, though no DNA is available to test this call. Germline V lookup: CDR1 MNHEY, CDR2 SMNVEV (reference sequence). The CDR3 extends over 15 amino acids. This chain's CDR3 is CASTNGPFPTDTQYF.

The chain joins TRBV29-1 to TRBJ2-5; as DNA is missing, the TRBD1 call by TCRdb cannot be tested. Germline V lookup: CDR1 SQVTM, CDR2 ANQGSEA. The CDR3 contains 15 residues. The CDR3: CSVEFGNQGKETQYF.

The chain recombines TRBV20-1 with TRBJ2-6; with no DNA, the TCRdb D assignment of TRBD2 cannot be verified. The V gene's germline CDR1 is DFQATT and CDR2 SNEGSKA (reference sequence). CDR3 length: 18 amino acids. CDR3: CSARSKRLEGSGANVLTF.

The CDR3 region is CASSPKEGLAYNEQFF. The chain links TRBV18 to TRBJ2-1; TCRdb names TRBD2, which stays unverified in the absence of DNA. The length of the CDR3 is 16 residues. CDR1 and CDR2 (germline): KGHSH, LQKENI.

The gene calls are TRBV27 and TRBJ2-1; the D call of TRBD1 rests on TCRdb alone, since no DNA is present to check it. CDR1 MNHEY and CDR2 SMNVEV come from the germline V gene (reference sequence). The CDR3 runs 12 residues. The CDR3 spells CASRAGGREQFF.

The chain couples TRBV9 to TRBJ2-1; TCRdb calls TRBD2, which cannot be checked without DNA. CDR3 length equals 15 residues. Germline values: CDR1 SGDLS, CDR2 YYNGEE. The CDR3 spells CASSVGSGSGDEQFF.

The V call is TRBV7-8, the J call TRBJ2-5. Germline CDR1 reads SGHVS; CDR2 reads FQNEAQ. There are 13 residues in the CDR3. The CDR3 reads CASSPSLQETQYF.

The genes are TRBV7-8 and TRBJ2-7; TCRdb's D gene call, TRBD1, goes unchecked for lack of DNA. Germline CDR1 reads SGHVS; CDR2 reads FQNEAQ. The length of the CDR3 is 13 residues. The chain's CDR3 is CASDPDLGYEQYF.

V gene TRBV12-3 or TRBV12-4 combines with J gene TRBJ1-1; with no DNA, the TCRdb D assignment of TRBD1 cannot be verified. The CDR3 has 14 amino acids. The chain's CDR3 is CASSFLGGNTEAFF.

The chain is built from TRBV27 and TRBJ2-3. Germline assignment: CDR1 MNHEY and CDR2 SMNVEV (reference sequence). This CDR3 contains 13 residues. The CDR3 sequence: CASSFRKTDTQYF.

This rearrangement joins TRBV7-8 to TRBJ2-1; the TCRdb D gene call, TRBD2, has no DNA to confirm it. This CDR3 has 17 amino acids. CDR1 SGHVS and CDR2 FQNEAQ come from the germline V gene. The CDR3: CASSLEEDSSSYNEQFF.

The rearrangement uses TRBV5-5 and TRBJ2-3. Germline CDR1 SGHKS, CDR2 YYEKEE (reference sequence). The length of the CDR3 is 13 residues. The CDR3 here is CASSLGHTDTQYF.

This sequence joins TRBV4-1 and TRBJ2-1; TCRdb's assignment of TRBD1 cannot be checked, as there is no DNA. The CDR3 runs 17 residues. The germline gives CDR1 MGHRA, CDR2 YSYEKL. The CDR3 region is CASSQVGGGRNYNEQFF.

The gene calls are TRBV24-1 and TRBJ2-1; TCRdb's D gene call, TRBD1, goes unchecked for lack of DNA. Germline loops: CDR1 KGHDR, CDR2 SFDVKD. CDR3 length: 16 amino acids. This CDR3 is CATSDLRPGRDNEQFF.

The chain couples TRBV7-3 to TRBJ2-1; TCRdb names TRBD2, which stays unverified in the absence of DNA. Germline-derived CDR1 and CDR2 are SGHTA and FQGTGA. CDR3 length equals 11 residues. Here the CDR3 reads CASRGGNEQFF.

This chain connects TRBV20-1 to TRBJ2-7; TCRdb selects TRBD1, and the lack of DNA leaves this call unchecked. The CDR3 spans 15 residues. The V gene's germline CDR1 is DFQATT and CDR2 SNEGSKA (reference sequence). The chain's CDR3 is CSAHEQGPKPYEQYF.

This chain uses TRBV6-1 with TRBJ2-1. CDR1 is MNHNS, CDR2 SASEGT, per germline. The CDR3 sequence is 14 residues long. The CDR3 spells CASSEYRYDNEQFF.

This chain links TRBV15 with TRBJ2-3. CDR1 LNHNV and CDR2 YYDKDF come from the germline V gene (reference sequence). This CDR3 comprises 15 residues. CDR3 in amino acids: CATTTGSFSSDTQYF.